These 15 T cell receptor beta chains share one sample of origin, sequenced in a study of T-cell reconstitution after alpha-beta-depleted transplantation in children. During its preparation, the TCRbeta library received unique molecular identifiers. TCRdb called the PCR reads again in MiXCR, with one record for every CDR3 protein. Counted here are 500,000 to 600,000 distinct CDR3 sequences, approximately 30% occurring once; the ten biggest clones make up around 36%. The sample was PBMCs, taken before TCRalphabeta/CD19-depleted stem cell transplant. The receptors stem from a boy under two years old with Wiskott-Aldrich syndrome, due to receive a stem cell transplant.

CDR3 sequence reads: CASSQTSGVYNEQFF. In DNA form, the CDR3 reads TGTGCCAGCAGCCAAACTAGCGGGGTATACAATGAGCAGTTCTTC. The chain has TRBV3-1 and TRBJ2-1, with 10 bases lining up with TRBD2. The V segment lost 2 bases and the J segment 4 bases; nucleotides outside the gene matches: 2. The CDR3 is 15 residues long. The germline CDR1 and CDR2 sequences are LGHDT and YNNKEL (reference sequence).

V and J are TRBV27 and TRBJ2-1; D unclear. The CDR3 has 14 amino acids. Germline V gene sequence: CDR1 MNHEY, CDR2 SMNVEV (reference sequence). Trimming cost V 3 bases and J 0 bases, with 6 bases left between them. The CDR3 sequence: CASSFKSSYNEQFF. DNA for the CDR3: TGTGCCAGCAGTTTTAAAAGCTCCTACAATGAGCAGTTCTTC.

V gene TRBV10-2 combines with J gene TRBJ2-7, with D maybe TRBD1 (8 bases). CDR1 is WSHSY, CDR2 SAAADI, per germline. Trimming shortened V by 5 bases and J by 4 bases, and 12 bases separated the two germline ends. The CDR3 totals 13 residues. CDR3 DNA: TGCGCCAGCAGTTTACAGGGGGGGTACGAGCAGTACTTC. Protein: CASSLQGGYEQYF.

This chain joins TRBV24-1 and TRBJ2-2; D is uncertain. Deletions cut 5 bases from V and 1 base from J, with 7 bases between. This CDR3 has 14 amino acids. Germline V CDR1 and CDR2: KGHDR, SFDVKD. CDR3 bases: TGTGCCACCAGTGCTCCAGGGAACACCGGGGAGCTGTTTTTT. This codes for CATSAPGNTGELFF.

V and J are TRBV28 and TRBJ1-1, with TRBD1 matching 9 bases. Germline assignment: CDR1 MDHEN and CDR2 SYDVKM. The CDR3 is made up of 13 amino acids. After removal of 6 bases from V and 10 bases from J, the junction contained 9 bases not matched to a gene. For the CDR3, the DNA is TGTGCCAGCAGCCGTAACAGGGGGCGAACAGCTTTCTTT. Translated: CASSRNRGRTAFF.

This clonotype showed up just a few times. The chain links TRBV15 to TRBJ2-5, with D tentatively TRBD1 (5 bases). Trimming pared 5 bases from V and 4 bases from J, leaving 11 bases between. CDR1 and CDR2 (germline): LNHNV, YYDKDF (reference sequence). The CDR3 length is 13 residues. The CDR3 coding sequence is TGTGCCACCAGCCCAGGGCGGAGAGAGACCCAGTACTTC. Encoded protein: CATSPGRRETQYF.

The V call is TRBV30, the J call TRBJ2-3; a weak D match, TRBD2 (6 bases). CDR1 GTSNPN and CDR2 SVGIG come from the germline V gene (reference sequence). V was shortened by 5 bases and J by 2 bases, with 17 bases between the two germline ends. This CDR3 has 15 residues. CDR3 sequence: CAWGSAGGYTDTQYF. The DNA for the CDR3 is TGTGCCTGGGGGTCAGCGGGTGGTTACACAGATACGCAGTATTTT.

The rearrangement joins TRBV4-1 to TRBJ2-6; 7 positions match TRBD1. Per the germline V gene, CDR1 is MGHRA and CDR2 is YSYEKL. This CDR3 is 17 amino acids long. V shed 1 base, J shed 0 bases, and the junction held 3 bases outside the gene matches. CDR3 DNA sequence: TGCGCCAGCAGCCAAGTCGGGACAGTCTCTGGGGCCAACGTCCTGACTTTC. This sequence encodes CASSQVGTVSGANVLTF.

The V call is TRBV9, the J call TRBJ2-5; 9 nucleotides agree with TRBD1. V shed 0 bases, J shed 4 bases, and the junction held 1 base outside the gene matches. The CDR3 sequence is 14 residues long. CDR1 and CDR2 (germline): SGDLS, YYNGEE. The CDR3 sequence: CASSVVGQGETQYF. CDR3 sequence (DNA): TGTGCCAGCAGCGTAGTGGGACAGGGAGAGACCCAGTACTTC.

The chain combines TRBV19 with TRBJ2-1; TRBD2 matches at 8 bases. The V gene end was trimmed by 3 bases and the J gene end by 7 bases; junction bases not matched to a gene: 8. Looked up from germline, CDR1 is LNHDA and CDR2 is SQIVND (reference sequence). This CDR3 comprises 15 residues. CDR3 in amino acids: CASSIGLAGLNEQFF. In DNA form, the CDR3 reads TGTGCCAGTAGTATTGGGCTAGCGGGTCTAAATGAGCAGTTCTTC.

This clonotype turned up a few times. This rearrangement joins TRBV12-3 or TRBV12-4 to TRBJ2-1; no clear D. V lost 4 bases and J 5 bases, leaving 15 bases between the germline ends. The CDR3 totals 15 residues. The CDR3 DNA reads TGTGCCAGCAGTTCCAATCCTGGACCCAACAATGAGCAGTTCTTC. Translation: CASSSNPGPNNEQFF.

This clonotype was seen only a few times. CDR3 amino acids: CSVAPDSGSTDTQYF. The CDR3 coding sequence is TGCAGCGTCGCCCCAGATAGCGGTAGCACAGATACGCAGTATTTT. The chain employs TRBV29-1 and TRBJ2-3; possibly TRBD2 for D (6 bases). Germline CDR1 and CDR2: SQVTM and ANQGSEA. The CDR3 is 15 amino acids. V lost 6 bases to trimming and J lost 0 bases, with 16 bases between them.

This clonotype was seen only a few times. V gene TRBV12-3 or TRBV12-4 combines with J gene TRBJ2-5; 8 bases are shared with TRBD2. The CDR3 contains 13 residues. V dropped 8 bases and J dropped 2; count of bases not matched to a gene: 4. CDR3 protein: CASAASGQETQYF. DNA for the CDR3: TGTGCCAGCGCAGCTAGCGGGCAAGAGACCCAGTACTTC.

The V and J genes are TRBV12-3 or TRBV12-4 and TRBJ2-4; D gene unclear. The CDR3 has 16 amino acids. Trimming removed 6 bases at V and 0 bases at J, with 15 bases between. CDR3 sequence: CASRRGRIIAKNIQYF. The DNA of the CDR3 is TGTGCCAGCAGACGCGGACGAATCATAGCCAAAAACATTCAGTACTTC.

This clonotype was detected a few times. The V gene is TRBV5-1, the J gene TRBJ2-7, with TRBD2 matching 7 bases. This CDR3 is 15 amino acids long. V lost 0 bases, J lost 4 bases, and 7 bases stayed unmatched. The germline CDR1 and CDR2 sequences are SGHRS and YFSETQ. The CDR3 sequence: CASSLGGGGIYEQYF. The CDR3 nucleotides are TGCGCCAGCAGCTTGGGTGGCGGGGGTATATACGAGCAGTACTTC.